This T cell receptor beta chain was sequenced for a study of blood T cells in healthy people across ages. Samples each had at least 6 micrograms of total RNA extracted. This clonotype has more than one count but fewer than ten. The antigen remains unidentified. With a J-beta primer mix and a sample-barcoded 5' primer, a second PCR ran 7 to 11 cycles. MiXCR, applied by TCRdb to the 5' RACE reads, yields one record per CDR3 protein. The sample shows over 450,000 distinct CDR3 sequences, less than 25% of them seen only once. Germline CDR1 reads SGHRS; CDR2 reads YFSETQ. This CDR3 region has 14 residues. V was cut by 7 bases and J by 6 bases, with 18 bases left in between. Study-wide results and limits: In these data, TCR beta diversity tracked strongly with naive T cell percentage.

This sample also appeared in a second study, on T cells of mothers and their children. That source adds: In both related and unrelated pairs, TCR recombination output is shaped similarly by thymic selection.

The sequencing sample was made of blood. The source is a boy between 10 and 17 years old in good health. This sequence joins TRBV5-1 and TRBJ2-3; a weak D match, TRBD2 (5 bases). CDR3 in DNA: TGCGCCAGCGCGGTCCAGGAGGCAAAGGATACGCAGTATTTT. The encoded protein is CASAVQEAKDTQYF. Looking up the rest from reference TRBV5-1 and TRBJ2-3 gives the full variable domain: KAGVTQTPRYLIKTRGQQVTLSCSPISGHRSVSWYQQTPGQGLQFLFEYFSETQRNKGNFPGRFSGRQFSNSRSEMNVSTLELGDSALYLCASAVQEAKDTQYFGPGTRLTVL.